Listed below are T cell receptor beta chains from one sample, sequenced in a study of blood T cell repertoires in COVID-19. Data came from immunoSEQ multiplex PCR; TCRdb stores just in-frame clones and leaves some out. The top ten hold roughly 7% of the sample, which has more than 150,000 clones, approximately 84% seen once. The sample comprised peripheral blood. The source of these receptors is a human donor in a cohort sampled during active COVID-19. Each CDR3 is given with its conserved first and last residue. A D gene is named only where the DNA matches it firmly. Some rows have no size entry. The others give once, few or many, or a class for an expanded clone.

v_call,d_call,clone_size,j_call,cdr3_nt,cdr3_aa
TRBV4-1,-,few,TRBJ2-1,TGCGCCAGCAGCCAAGCCGGGATGATCTACAATGAGCAGTTCTTC,CASSQAGMIYNEQFF
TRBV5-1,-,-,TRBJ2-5,TGCGCCAGCAGGACTAGTGAGACCCAGTACTTC,CASRTSETQYF
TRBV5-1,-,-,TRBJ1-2,TGCGCCAGCAGCTTGGGGGGGCAGGGATCTGGCTACACCTTC,CASSLGGQGSGYTF
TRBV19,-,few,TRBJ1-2,TGTGCCAGTTCCTTAACCGTAGCTAACTATGGCTACACCTTC,CASSLTVANYGYTF
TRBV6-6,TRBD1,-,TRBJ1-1,TGTGCCAGCAGTTACGACAGGGGAACTGAAGCTTTCTTT,CASSYDRGTEAFF
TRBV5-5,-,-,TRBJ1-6,TGTGCCAGCAGCCCGCGAGGAGGGATTGGTGTGAATTCACCCCTCCACTTT,CASSPRGGIGVNSPLHF
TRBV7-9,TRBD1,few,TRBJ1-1,TGTGCCAGCAGCCCAGGGGGTTGGACTGAAGCTTTCTTT,CASSPGGWTEAFF
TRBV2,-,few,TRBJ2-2,TGTGCCAGCAGCTCTACAGGAGGGGAGCTGTTTTTT,CASSSTGGELFF
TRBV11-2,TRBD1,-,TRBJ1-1,TGTGCCAGCAGCTTATCAGGGGGCGGGAACACTGAAGCTTTCTTT,CASSLSGGGNTEAFF
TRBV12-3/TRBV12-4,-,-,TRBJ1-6,TGTGCCAGCAGCGAGGGATGGTCCCTCCACTTT,CASSEGWSLHF
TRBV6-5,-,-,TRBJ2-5,TGTGCCAGCACGGGCGGGGAGACCCAGTACTTC,CASTGGETQYF
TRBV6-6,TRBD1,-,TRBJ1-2,TGTGCCAGCAGTTACAAACAGGGGGCCTATGGCTACACCTTC,CASSYKQGAYGYTF
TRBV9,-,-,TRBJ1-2,TGTGCCAGCAGCGAACAGGGTAACTATGGCTACACCTTC,CASSEQGNYGYTF
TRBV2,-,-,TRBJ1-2,TGTGCCAGCAGTGAGCGGCGGGGGGTGTTGAACTATGGCTACACCTTC,CASSERRGVLNYGYTF
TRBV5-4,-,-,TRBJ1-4,TGTGCCAGCAGCTTGGCCCAGGGAGAAAAACTGTTTTTT,CASSLAQGEKLFF
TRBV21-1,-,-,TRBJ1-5,TGTGCCAGCAGCAAAGCGCCACAGGGTGACCTCAATCAGCCCCAGCATTTT,CASSKAPQGDLNQPQHF
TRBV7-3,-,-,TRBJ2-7,TGTGCCAGCAGCTTATCGGGGGACCCGAACTACGAGCAGTACTTC,CASSLSGDPNYEQYF
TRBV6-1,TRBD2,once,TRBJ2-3,TGTGCCAGCAGTGACCCCGGACTAGCGGGGGGTGCAGATACGCAGTATTTT,CASSDPGLAGGADTQYF
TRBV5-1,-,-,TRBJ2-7,TGCGCCAGCAGCTTGGGGGCCCCCCTCGGTTACGAGCAGTACTTC,CASSLGAPLGYEQYF
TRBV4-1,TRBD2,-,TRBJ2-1,TGCGCCAGCAGCTACCAACTCCCAGCGGGGGGATTCCACGACAATGAGCAGTTCTTC,CASSYQLPAGGFHDNEQFF
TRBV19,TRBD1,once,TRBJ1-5,TGTGCCAGTAGTACCAGGGACAGCTTCAATCAGCCCCAGCATTTT,CASSTRDSFNQPQHF
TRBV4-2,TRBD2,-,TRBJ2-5,TGTGCCAGCAGCCAAGATCGCGGGGGTCAAGAGACCCAGTACTTC,CASSQDRGGQETQYF
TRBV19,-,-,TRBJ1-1,TGTGCCAGTAGTATTAGCGAGATGAACACTGAAGCTTTCTTT,CASSISEMNTEAFF
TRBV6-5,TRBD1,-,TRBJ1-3,TGTGCCAGCAGTTACGGGACAGGTCCTTTGGGAAACACCATATATTTT,CASSYGTGPLGNTIYF
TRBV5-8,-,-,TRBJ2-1,TGTGCCAGCTCCGGGACACAGGGCTACAATGAGCAGTTCTTC,CASSGTQGYNEQFF
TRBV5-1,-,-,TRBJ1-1,TGCGCCAGCAGCTTGGACCCGGGATCATCTACTACGGAAGCTTTCTTT,CASSLDPGSSTTEAFF
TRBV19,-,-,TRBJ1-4,TGTGCCAGTAGTATCTCCCCCGGGGAAAAACTGTTTTTT,CASSISPGEKLFF
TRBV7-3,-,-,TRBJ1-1,TGTGCCAGCAGCCCATATCACACAGGGTTCGACACTGAAGCTTTCTTT,CASSPYHTGFDTEAFF
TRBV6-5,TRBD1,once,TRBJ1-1,TGTGCCAGCAGTACCCGGACAGGCACTGAAGCTTTCTTT,CASSTRTGTEAFF
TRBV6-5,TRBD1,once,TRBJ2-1,TGTGCCAGCAGTACCCTGATAGGGGGCTTTAATGAGCAGTTCTTC,CASSTLIGGFNEQFF
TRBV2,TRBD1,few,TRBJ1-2,TGTGCCAGCAGGGACCCGGGACAGGGGAACTATGGCTACACCTTC,CASRDPGQGNYGYTF
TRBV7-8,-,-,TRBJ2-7,TGTGCCAGCAGCTTAGGCCGGGGGAGGCTCTACGAGCAGTACTTC,CASSLGRGRLYEQYF
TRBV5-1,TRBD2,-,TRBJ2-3,TGCGCCAGCAGCGTGACTAGCGGGGGGCGTCGTGGCACAGATACGCAGTATTTT,CASSVTSGGRRGTDTQYF
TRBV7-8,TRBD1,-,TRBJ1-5,TGTGCCAGCAGCTTAGCTGACAGGGTTGGGCAGCCCCAGCATTTT,CASSLADRVGQPQHF
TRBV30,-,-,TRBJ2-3,TGTGCCATGAAGGAGGATACGCAGTATTTT,CAMKEDTQYF
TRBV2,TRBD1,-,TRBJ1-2,TGTGCCAGCAGTGGCCAGGGGGGCAGCTACTATGGCTACACCTTC,CASSGQGGSYYGYTF
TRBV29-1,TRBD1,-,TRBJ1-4,TGCAGCGTAGGGGACAGCTTTAATGAAAAACTGTTTTTT,CSVGDSFNEKLFF
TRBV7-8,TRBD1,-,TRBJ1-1,TGTGCCAGCAGCTTAGCCGGACAGGGAACACAAGCTTTCTTT,CASSLAGQGTQAFF
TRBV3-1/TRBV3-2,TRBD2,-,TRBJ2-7,TGTGCCAGCAGCCAAGGGCCTAGCGGTGCCTACGAGCAGTACTTC,CASSQGPSGAYEQYF
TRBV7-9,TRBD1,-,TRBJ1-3,TGTGCCAGCAGCTTATCGACAGGGCGATCCCGCTCTGGAAACACCATATATTTT,CASSLSTGRSRSGNTIYF
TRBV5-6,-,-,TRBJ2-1,TGTGCCAGCAGCGCCCCGGGGGACAATGAGCAGTTCTTC,CASSAPGDNEQFF
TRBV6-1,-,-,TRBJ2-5,TGTGCCAGCAGTGCCCCCGAGGGAAGAAGATCCGGGGAGACCCAGTACTTC,CASSAPEGRRSGETQYF